The rows below give T cell receptor beta chains drawn from one sample of a study of T cells in Graves' hyperthyroidism and ophthalmopathy. TCRdb re-called the multiplex PCR reads with MiXCR, one entry per CDR3 protein. The repertoire holds around 500,000 distinct CDR3 sequences, with roughly 23% as singletons. Sequenced: blood. These receptors originate from a woman aged 65 to 85 with Graves' ophthalmopathy. The CDR3 runs from the conserved cysteine through the conserved F or W. Each record gives: clone size, V gene, J gene, D gene, CDR3 DNA, CDR3 protein. A D gene is named only where the DNA matches it firmly. Size tells how often a clone was seen (once, few, many) or the class of an expanded clone, and some rows leave it out.

clone_size: many; v_call: TRBV18; j_call: TRBJ1-5; d_call: -; cdr3_nt: TGTGCCAGCTCACCAGATGCGGCTCAGCCCCAGCATTTT; cdr3_aa: CASSPDAAQPQHF
clone_size: many; v_call: TRBV20-1; j_call: TRBJ2-3; d_call: -; cdr3_nt: TGCAGTGCTACCCCGGGTTTGACAGATACGCAGTATTTT; cdr3_aa: CSATPGLTDTQYF
clone_size: many; v_call: TRBV2; j_call: TRBJ2-5; d_call: TRBD2; cdr3_nt: TGTGCCAGCAGGCCCGGGACTAGCGTTCGGGAGACCCAGTACTTC; cdr3_aa: CASRPGTSVRETQYF
clone_size: few; v_call: TRBV10-3; j_call: TRBJ2-7; d_call: -; cdr3_nt: TGTGCCATCAGTGACAGGGAAGGGTACGAGCAGTACTTC; cdr3_aa: CAISDREGYEQYF
clone_size: -; v_call: TRBV7-6; j_call: TRBJ2-7; d_call: -; cdr3_nt: TGTGCCAGCAGCTTAGGGACGGGGAACTCCTACGAGCAGTACTTC; cdr3_aa: CASSLGTGNSYEQYF
clone_size: few; v_call: TRBV6-5; j_call: TRBJ2-1; d_call: -; cdr3_nt: TGTGCCAGCAGTTACAGAAACGGAGCTTCAAGGCCCAGGTCCTACAATGAGCAGTTCTTC; cdr3_aa: CASSYRNGASRPRSYNEQFF
clone_size: -; v_call: TRBV11-3; j_call: TRBJ2-1; d_call: TRBD1; cdr3_nt: TGTGCCAGCAGCCCCGACAGGGGACGGTACAATGAGCAGTTCTTC; cdr3_aa: CASSPDRGRYNEQFF
clone_size: -; v_call: TRBV5-1; j_call: TRBJ2-2; d_call: -; cdr3_nt: TGCGCCAGCAGCTTGGGCGGGCAGGCCGGGGAGCTGTTTTTT; cdr3_aa: CASSLGGQAGELFF
clone_size: -; v_call: TRBV6-2/TRBV6-3; j_call: TRBJ2-1; d_call: -; cdr3_nt: TGTGCCAGCGGTCTTTCCGGGCCCCCCGCCGTCAATGAGCAGTTCTTC; cdr3_aa: CASGLSGPPAVNEQFF
clone_size: -; v_call: TRBV20-1; j_call: TRBJ1-5; d_call: -; cdr3_nt: TGCAGTGCTAAGGAAGGGGGTAGAAGCAATCAGCCCCAGCATTTT; cdr3_aa: CSAKEGGRSNQPQHF
clone_size: many; v_call: TRBV18; j_call: TRBJ2-2; d_call: -; cdr3_nt: TGTGCCAGCTCACTGCCAAACACCGGGGAGCTGTTTTTT; cdr3_aa: CASSLPNTGELFF
clone_size: -; v_call: TRBV6-1; j_call: TRBJ1-2; d_call: -; cdr3_nt: TGTGCCAGCAGTGAAACAGGGAGGGACTATGGCTACACCTTC; cdr3_aa: CASSETGRDYGYTF
clone_size: once; v_call: TRBV6-1; j_call: TRBJ2-1; d_call: -; cdr3_nt: TGTGCCAGCAGAGCGGACGAGTCCTACAATGAGCAGTTCTTC; cdr3_aa: CASRADESYNEQFF
clone_size: -; v_call: TRBV29-1; j_call: TRBJ2-7; d_call: TRBD2; cdr3_nt: TGCAGCGCAGGACTAGCAGGTAGCGTGATCTACGAGCAGTACTTC; cdr3_aa: CSAGLAGSVIYEQYF
clone_size: many; v_call: TRBV28; j_call: TRBJ1-5; d_call: -; cdr3_nt: TGTGCCAGCAGTTTACACGACCAAGGCAATCAGCCCCAGCATTTT; cdr3_aa: CASSLHDQGNQPQHF
clone_size: few; v_call: TRBV5-5; j_call: TRBJ2-5; d_call: TRBD2; cdr3_nt: TGTGCCAGCAGCTTGAATAGCGGGCGCCAAGAGACCCAGTACTTC; cdr3_aa: CASSLNSGRQETQYF
clone_size: many; v_call: TRBV7-2; j_call: TRBJ1-2; d_call: -; cdr3_nt: TGTGCCAGCAGCTTATTACCAGGGTCTAACTATGGCTACACCTTC; cdr3_aa: CASSLLPGSNYGYTF
clone_size: -; v_call: TRBV10-3; j_call: TRBJ1-2; d_call: -; cdr3_nt: TGTGCCATCAGTGGTGGCAGCGGTTATGGCTACACCTTC; cdr3_aa: CAISGGSGYGYTF
clone_size: few; v_call: TRBV10-3; j_call: TRBJ1-5; d_call: TRBD1; cdr3_nt: TGTGCCATCAGTGGAGGGACAGGGCTGCAGCCCCAGCATTTT; cdr3_aa: CAISGGTGLQPQHF
clone_size: -; v_call: TRBV18; j_call: TRBJ1-1; d_call: -; cdr3_nt: TGTGCCAGCTCACCATCGGCAGGGACTGAAGCTTTCTTT; cdr3_aa: CASSPSAGTEAFF
clone_size: many; v_call: TRBV28; j_call: TRBJ2-6; d_call: -; cdr3_nt: TGTGCCAGCAGCCGTACGGCTGGGGCCAACGTCCTGACTTTC; cdr3_aa: CASSRTAGANVLTF
clone_size: -; v_call: TRBV12-3/TRBV12-4; j_call: TRBJ1-1; d_call: -; cdr3_nt: TGTGCCAGCAGCTTACGTACAAAGAACACTGAAGCTTTCTTT; cdr3_aa: CASSLRTKNTEAFF
clone_size: few; v_call: TRBV20-1; j_call: TRBJ2-4; d_call: TRBD1; cdr3_nt: TGCAGTGCTACGGGACAGGGGGCGACCAAAAACATTCAGTACTTC; cdr3_aa: CSATGQGATKNIQYF
clone_size: -; v_call: TRBV20-1; j_call: TRBJ2-5; d_call: -; cdr3_nt: TGCAGTGCTAGTGTGGGGGCCGGGGCGTGGGAGACCCAGTACTTC; cdr3_aa: CSASVGAGAWETQYF
clone_size: -; v_call: TRBV20-1; j_call: TRBJ2-3; d_call: TRBD2; cdr3_nt: TGCAGTGCTACGGGACTAGCGAGGGCAGATACGCAGTATTTT; cdr3_aa: CSATGLARADTQYF
clone_size: -; v_call: TRBV7-3; j_call: TRBJ2-4; d_call: -; cdr3_nt: TGTGCCAGCAGCTTAAGTGTGCGGGACGGAGCCAAAAACATTCAGTACTTC; cdr3_aa: CASSLSVRDGAKNIQYF
clone_size: few; v_call: TRBV10-2; j_call: TRBJ2-2; d_call: -; cdr3_nt: TGCGCCAGCAGTGCCGGACAGTTTGACGGGGAGCTGTTTTTT; cdr3_aa: CASSAGQFDGELFF
clone_size: -; v_call: TRBV19; j_call: TRBJ2-1; d_call: TRBD1; cdr3_nt: TGTGCCAGTAGTTTTTACAGGGGAGTCGACAATGAGCAGTTCTTC; cdr3_aa: CASSFYRGVDNEQFF